The T cell receptor beta chain described here comes from a study of blood T cell repertoires in COVID-19 (dated by TCRdb to the early 2020s). For the study in its entirety: The collaborator samples originated in the United States, Italy and Spain and spanned the acute and convalescent phases of COVID-19. The repertoires were released in a freely available public database intended as a resource for research on the immune response to SARS-CoV-2. The samples were drawn from the first 160 participants of the ongoing ImmuneRACE study and from 1,254 subjects provided by 6 global collaborators. A de-identified subject ID, COVID-19 status, age in years and sex were almost always included in the sample metadata. Deeply sampled blood TCRbeta repertoires from subjects exposed to, actively infected with, or recovered from COVID-19 were included in the dataset. Where available, HLA class I and class II types were obtained from metadata supplied by the sample provider rather than from assay-based typing. The prospective study material was composed of cDNA or gDNA derived from T cells, B-cell-depleted T cells, or PBMCs. Overall study outcomes, separate from this receptor: The amount of clinical and demographic metadata varied by source and participant and was provided uncurated.

A remark on this clone: Its antigen is still unknown. One base away there is no much larger clone; base qualities are not given.

Cut back by 0 bases and 8 bases, the V and J ends lie 12 bases apart. From the cysteine up to the phenylalanine, the CDR3 has a length of 14 residues. Kept here is only the CDR3 DNA, which spans 42 bases and is read in frame from base 1. CDR1 SGHNT and CDR2 YYREEE are derived from the germline V gene (reference sequence). TCRbeta CDR3 regions were amplified from genomic DNA by means of the immunoSEQ Assay, a bias-controlled multiplex PCR. The study's own analysis went as follows. The number of nucleated cells in each sample was estimated by amplification of reference gene primers within the assay. Sequence reads were collapsed and filtered to measure the absolute abundance of every unique TCRbeta CDR3 rearrangement. For each sample, productive Simpson clonality was calculated as the square root of Simpson's diversity index across productive rearrangements. In its TCRdb copy, this immuneACCESS table keeps in-frame sequences only and misses some clones. Where compared with another copy, unresolved V genes explain less than half of these, and the others have no known cause. D and trimming come from the DNA, and the V and J calls and clone size come from that table. A total of under 100,000 clones appear in this sample, more than 75% of them only once. The top ten clonotypes cover 20% of the sample.

Whole blood was collected in K2EDTA tubes by collaborating institutions according to the institutions' own protocols. Collaborator samples were shipped for TCRbeta analysis as frozen whole blood, isolated PBMCs, or DNA extracted from either sample type. The sequence links TRBV5-4 to TRBJ2-1; the D gene cannot be resolved reliably. The sequence was obtained from a woman older than 75 with active or convalescent COVID-19. Sequencing was performed on peripheral blood. The nucleotides are TGTGCCAGCAGCTTGGAAGTAGATAGAGATGAGCAGTTCTTC. Its protein product is CASSLEVDRDEQFF.